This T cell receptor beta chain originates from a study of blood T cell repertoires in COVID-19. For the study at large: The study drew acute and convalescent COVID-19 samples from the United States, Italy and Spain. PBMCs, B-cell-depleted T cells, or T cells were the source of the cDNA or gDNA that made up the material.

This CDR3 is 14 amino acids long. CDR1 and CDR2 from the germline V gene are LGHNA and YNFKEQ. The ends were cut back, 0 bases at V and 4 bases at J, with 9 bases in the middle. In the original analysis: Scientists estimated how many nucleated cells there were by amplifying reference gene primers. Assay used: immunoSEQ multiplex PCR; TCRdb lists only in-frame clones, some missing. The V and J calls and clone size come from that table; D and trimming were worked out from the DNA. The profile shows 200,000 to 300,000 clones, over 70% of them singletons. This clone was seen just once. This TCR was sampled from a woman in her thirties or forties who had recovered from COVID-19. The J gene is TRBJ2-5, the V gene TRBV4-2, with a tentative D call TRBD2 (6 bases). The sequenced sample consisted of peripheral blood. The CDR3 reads CASSQEGRGETQYF. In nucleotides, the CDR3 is TGTGCCAGCAGCCAAGAGGGGCGGGGAGAGACCCAGTACTTC.